This T cell receptor beta chain derives from a study of blood T cell repertoires in COVID-19 (dated by TCRdb to 2020 to 2021). Context from the whole study: Collaborator samples came from the United States, Italy and Spain and covered acute and convalescent phases of COVID-19. The prospective study material was composed of cDNA or gDNA derived from T cells, B-cell-depleted T cells, or PBMCs. Subjects who had been exposed to COVID-19, were actively infected with it, or had recovered from it provided the deeply sampled blood TCRbeta repertoires that made up the dataset. A freely available public database, intended as a resource for researchers studying the immune response to SARS-CoV-2, is where the repertoires were released. The samples were drawn from the first 160 participants of the ongoing ImmuneRACE study and from more than 1,000 subjects provided by 6 global collaborators. A de-identified subject ID, COVID-19 status, age in years and sex were almost always included in the sample metadata. HLA class I and class II types, where available, came from metadata supplied by the sample provider rather than from assay-based typing.

TCRbeta CDR3 regions were amplified from genomic DNA using the immunoSEQ Assay, a bias-controlled multiplex PCR. For the original study's pipeline: Within the assay, amplification of reference gene primers was used to estimate how many nucleated cells each sample contained. Sequence reads were collapsed and filtered to measure the absolute abundance of every unique TCRbeta CDR3 rearrangement. Productive Simpson clonality was computed per sample as the square root of Simpson's diversity index over productive rearrangements. What TCRdb holds here is the immuneACCESS table cut down to in-frame rearrangements. Part of the clones is not present; checked against another copy, under half of the missing clones reflect an unresolved V gene, and the others are unexplained. V and J calls and clone size come straight from that table; D and trimming were deduced from the DNA. This sample holds around 260,000 clones; 65% to 90% were observed only once. The ten largest clonotypes hold roughly 15% of the sample.

V is pared back by 6 bases and J by 5 bases, with 12 bases lying between the germline termini. In the germline V gene, CDR1 corresponds to MNHEY and CDR2 to SVGAGI. Measured from the cysteine to the phenylalanine, the CDR3 is 13 residues long. The read is trimmed to its CDR3 DNA, 39 bases read in frame from base 1. The collaborating institutions used their own protocols to collect whole blood in K2EDTA tubes. Collaborator samples were shipped for TCRbeta analysis as frozen whole blood, isolated PBMCs, or DNA extracted from either sample type. Overall study results and their limits: The amount of clinical and demographic metadata varied by source and participant and was provided uncurated.

This clone was seen only once. Its antigen remains unidentified. Qualities for individual bases were not recorded, and no much larger clone is one base off. The sequence derives from a human donor in a cohort sampled during active COVID-19. In this chain, TRBV6-5 is recombined with TRBJ2-3, and possibly TRBD1, on 6 matching bases. Sequencing was done on a sample of peripheral blood. The DNA is TGTGCCAGCAGCAACAGGGTTGGAGATACGCAGTATTTT. Its translation is CASSNRVGDTQYF.